The clone carrying this T cell receptor (beta chain) was found once. What it binds is unknown. This sample is part of a study of vaccination effects on CD4 cells after COVID-19. Sequencing in the ViraFEST assay came after antigen-specific CD4+ T cells had been expanded with viral peptide pools, which were used to stimulate PBMC. Culture proceeded for approximately 10 days, and CD4+ T cells were then isolated. The person acquired a PCR-confirmed SARS-CoV-2 infection between March and December 2020. This table comes from immunoSEQ multiplex PCR, and its TCRdb copy is limited to in-frame clones, with some not included. The sample lists tens of thousands of clones, approximately 70% occurring once. The CDR3 contains 13 residues. V was pared by 7 bases and J by 1 base, with 9 bases between.

Sequencing used CD4+ T cells from PBMCs cultured with SARS-CoV-2 spike peptides, obtained before COVID-19 vaccination. V usage is TRBV12-3 or TRBV12-4 and J usage is TRBJ2-3; D ambiguous. The clonotype originates from a human donor who had a prior SARS-CoV-2 infection. The chain's CDR3 is CASTPQGTDTQYF. The CDR3 coding sequence is TGTGCCAGCACCCCCCAGGGCACAGATACGCAGTATTTT.